These 22 T cell receptor beta chains came from one sample sequenced in a study of blood T cell repertoires in COVID-19. Here immunoSEQ multiplex PCR was the method, and the copy in TCRdb shows in-frame clones only, minus some. The sample lists 200,000 or so clones; about 84% were seen once. Sequencing was performed on peripheral blood. These receptors all stem from a woman in her 30s with acute or convalescent COVID-19.

This chain joins TRBV7-9 and TRBJ2-2; tentatively, D is TRBD2 (6 bases). Germline V CDR1 and CDR2: SEHNR, FQNEAQ (reference sequence). The ends were cut back, 3 bases at V and 2 bases at J, with 10 bases in the middle. The CDR3 runs to 15 residues. In nucleotides, the CDR3 is TGTGCCAGCAGCTTCGGGGGTAGTAACACCGGGGAGCTGTTTTTT. This encodes CASSFGGSNTGELFF.

The V and J genes are TRBV29-1 and TRBJ1-1; 7 bases fit TRBD1. The length of the CDR3 is 13 residues. Trimming at V came to 6 bases and at J to 1 base, leaving 5 bases not matched to a gene. Per germline, CDR1 SQVTM and CDR2 ANQGSEA. CDR3: CSVVGQWNTEAFF. In DNA, the CDR3 is TGCAGCGTAGTGGGACAGTGGAACACTGAAGCTTTCTTT.

This rearrangement joins TRBV6-6 to TRBJ2-3; tentative D call: TRBD1 (6 bases). The germline CDR1 and CDR2 sequences are MNHNY and SVGAGI (reference sequence). V lost 6 bases, J lost 6 bases, and 16 bases lay in between. The CDR3 loop spans 14 amino acids. The CDR3 region has the DNA TGTGCCAGCAGCCGAATCGGGACAACCGATACGCAGTATTTT. Translation: CASSRIGTTDTQYF.

The V gene is TRBV19, the J gene TRBJ2-3, with TRBD1 as a possible D gene (5 bases). The germline CDR1 and CDR2 sequences are LNHDA and SQIVND (reference sequence). Trimming removed 5 bases at V and 2 bases at J, with 17 bases between. CDR3 length: 16 residues. The chain's CDR3 is CASSLLGRWATDTQYF. The CDR3 DNA follows: TGTGCCAGTAGTCTTCTGGGGCGTTGGGCCACAGATACGCAGTATTTT.

CDR3 sequence: CASRQRGNEQYF. CDR3 bases: TGTGCCAGCCGTCAGCGGGGCAACGAGCAGTACTTC. This chain joins TRBV18 and TRBJ2-7; 7 bases are a match to TRBD2. V was clipped by 8 bases and J by 5 bases; unmatched bases: 6. The CDR3 is 12 residues long. Germline V gene lookup returns CDR1 KGHSH and CDR2 LQKENI. Full variable domain (outside the CDR3, taken from reference TRBV18 and TRBJ2-7): NAGVMQNPRHLVRRRGQEARLRCSPMKGHSHVYWYRQLPEEGLKFMVYLQKENIIDESGMPKERFSAEFPKEGPSILRIQQVVRGDSAAYFCASRQRGNEQYFGPGTRLTVT.

V gene TRBV7-9 combines with J gene TRBJ2-3, with unresolved D. The CDR3 runs to 17 residues. V lost 0 bases and J 0 bases, leaving 13 bases between the germline ends. Germline-derived CDR1 and CDR2 are SEHNR and FQNEAQ (reference sequence). The DNA for the CDR3 is TGTGCCAGCAGCTTAGCCCTGAGAGGCCCTAGCACAGATACGCAGTATTTT. Translating gives CASSLALRGPSTDTQYF.

This chain uses TRBV28 with TRBJ2-3; TRBD2 agrees at 14 bases. Germline trimming cut 6 bases from V and 5 bases from J; bases unmatched to any gene: 10. The germline V gene encodes CDR1 MDHEN and CDR2 SYDVKM. The CDR3 is 17 amino acids. CDR3 amino acids: CASRLSLGLAGVDTQYF. Here the CDR3 DNA reads TGTGCCAGCAGATTAAGTTTGGGACTAGCGGGAGTAGATACGCAGTATTTT.

The chain couples TRBV2 to TRBJ2-5; TRBD2 is a possible D gene (5 bases). Germline CDR1 SNHLY, CDR2 FYNNEI. V was clipped by 8 bases and J by 5 bases, with 12 bases between them. The CDR3 has 12 residues. The CDR3: CASCPRGETQYF. CDR3 nucleotide sequence: TGTGCCAGCTGTCCTAGAGGGGAGACCCAGTACTTC.

V is TRBV19 and J is TRBJ1-2; no definite D call. CDR1 is LNHDA, CDR2 SQIVND, per germline (reference sequence). Trimming took off 7 bases at V and 0 bases at J, with 9 bases between the two ends. The CDR3 spans 13 residues. The CDR3 sequence: CASTRGSNYGYTF. The CDR3 bases are TGTGCCAGTACGCGAGGATCTAACTATGGCTACACCTTC.

The rearrangement joins TRBV11-2 to TRBJ1-3, with 8 positions matching TRBD1. Germline V gene lookup returns CDR1 SGHAT and CDR2 FQNNGV. The CDR3 runs to 16 residues. Trimming took 2 bases from V and 4 from J; bases not matched to a gene: 7. DNA for the CDR3: TGTGCCAGCAGCTTAAGCGGGCAGGGGGCAGGAAACACCATATATTTT. Translating it yields CASSLSGQGAGNTIYF. The full variable domain, with the rest looked up from reference TRBV11-2 and TRBJ1-3, is EAGVAQSPRYKIIEKRQSVAFWCNPISGHATLYWYQQILGQGPKLLIQFQNNGVVDDSQLPKDRFSAERLKGVDSTLKIQPAKLEDSAVYLCASSLSGQGAGNTIYFGEGSWLTVV.

The rearrangement uses TRBV15 and TRBJ1-4, with TRBD1 matching over 7 bases. Germline values: CDR1 LNHNV, CDR2 YYDKDF (reference sequence). V lost 0 bases to trimming and J lost 5 bases; unmatched junction nucleotides: 3. The CDR3 spans 15 residues. CDR3 protein: CATSRDGTVNEKLFF. The CDR3 nucleotides read TGTGCCACCAGCAGAGATGGGACAGTGAATGAAAAACTGTTTTTT. The whole variable domain, remainder taken from reference TRBV15 and TRBJ1-4, is DAMVIQNPRYQVTQFGKPVTLSCSQTLNHNVMYWYQQKSSQAPKLLFHYYDKDFNNEADTPDNFQSRRPNTSFCFLDIRSPGLGDTAMYLCATSRDGTVNEKLFFGSGTQLSVL.

This clone was observed a single time. The chain employs TRBV20-1 and TRBJ1-6; 10 bases fit TRBD1. V was pared by 3 bases and J by 0 bases, with 11 bases of the junction left unmatched. In germline, CDR1 is DFQATT, CDR2 SNEGSKA (reference sequence). The CDR3 length is 19 residues. CDR3 nucleotide sequence: TGCAGTGCTAGTCGACAGGGGGCGGGCGCGCCCTCCTATAATTCACCCCTCCACTTT. Amino acid sequence: CSASRQGAGAPSYNSPLHF.

V usage is TRBV9 and J usage is TRBJ1-6; TRBD1 aligns across 7 bases. After removal of 4 bases from V and 4 bases from J, the junction contained 5 bases not matched to a gene. The CDR3 runs to 15 residues. The germline CDR1 and CDR2 sequences are SGDLS and YYNGEE. The CDR3 sequence: CASSPQQGYNSPLHF. CDR3 coding DNA: TGTGCCAGCAGCCCACAACAGGGGTATAATTCACCCCTCCACTTT. The full variable domain, completed using reference TRBV9 and TRBJ1-6, is DSGVTQTPKHLITATGQRVTLRCSPRSGDLSVYWYQQSLDQGLQFLIQYYNGEERAKGNILERFSAQQFPDLHSELNLSSLELGDSALYFCASSPQQGYNSPLHFGNGTRLTVT.

V gene TRBV27 combines with J gene TRBJ1-2; D is uncertain. Trimming took off 6 bases at V and 4 bases at J, with 15 bases between the two ends. Germline values: CDR1 MNHEY, CDR2 SMNVEV (reference sequence). This CDR3 contains 14 residues. The CDR3 DNA is TGTGCCAGCAGCGAGGATGACCGAAGCTATGGCTACACCTTC. Translation gives CASSEDDRSYGYTF.

This sequence joins TRBV5-4 and TRBJ2-3; 9 bases line up with TRBD2. The CDR3 consists of 19 residues. J gave up 0 bases and V 5 bases, and 16 bases lay outside the gene matches. The germline V gene encodes CDR1 SGHNT and CDR2 YYREEE (reference sequence). CDR3 protein: CASRPRGLAGSPSTDTQYF. For the CDR3, the DNA is TGTGCCAGCAGGCCGAGGGGGCTAGCGGGATCCCCTAGCACAGATACGCAGTATTTT.

This clone was observed a few times. The genes are TRBV18 and TRBJ2-1, with D hard to call. This CDR3 contains 13 residues. V lost 0 bases and J 10 bases, leaving 10 bases between the germline ends. The germline V gene has CDR1 KGHSH and CDR2 LQKENI. CDR3 loop: CASSPPGANEQFF. The CDR3 region has the DNA TGTGCCAGCTCACCACCGGGCGCCAACGAGCAGTTCTTC.

This chain joins TRBV19 and TRBJ2-1; the match to TRBD2 covers 12 bases. With 4 bases clipped from V and 3 bases from J, the junction kept 1 base outside the gene matches. The CDR3 totals 15 residues. CDR1 is LNHDA and CDR2 is SQIVND in the germline V gene (reference sequence). The CDR3: CASSTSGRVYNEQFF. Here the CDR3 DNA reads TGTGCCAGTAGTACTAGCGGGAGGGTCTACAATGAGCAGTTCTTC.

The chain carries TRBV9 and TRBJ2-3; 9 bases are a match to TRBD2. V was clipped by 2 bases and J by 6 bases; unmatched bases: 4. Germline V lookup: CDR1 SGDLS, CDR2 YYNGEE. CDR3 size: 14 residues. The CDR3 bases are TGTGCCAGCAGCGTTAGCGGGAGAAGTGATACGCAGTATTTT. Translated, it gives CASSVSGRSDTQYF. Variable domain in full (rest from reference TRBV9 and TRBJ2-3): DSGVTQTPKHLITATGQRVTLRCSPRSGDLSVYWYQQSLDQGLQFLIQYYNGEERAKGNILERFSAQQFPDLHSELNLSSLELGDSALYFCASSVSGRSDTQYFGPGTRLTVL.

The chain has TRBV5-8 and TRBJ2-3, with 16 bases that match TRBD2. The V and J ends lost 4 bases and 0 bases, in that order; junction bases with no gene match: 5. Per the germline V gene, CDR1 is SGHTS and CDR2 is YDEGEE. The CDR3 has 18 amino acids. The CDR3: CASSTGLAGGPSTDTQYF. In nucleotides, the CDR3 is TGTGCCAGCAGCACGGGACTAGCGGGAGGGCCTAGCACAGATACGCAGTATTTT.

A note on this clone: This sample also contains other DNA sequences that code for the same CDR3. V gene TRBV9 combines with J gene TRBJ2-1; D possibly corresponds to TRBD1 (7 bases). This CDR3 contains 15 residues. V was cut by 1 base and J by 2 bases, with 10 bases left in between. Germline CDR1 and CDR2: SGDLS and YYNGEE. CDR3 protein: CASSVSRGAYNEQFF. CDR3 nucleotides: TGTGCCAGCAGCGTATCCAGGGGGGCCTACAATGAGCAGTTCTTC.

CDR3 DNA sequence: TGTGCCAGCACCGAACTTGACTGGAGCTCTGGAAACACCATATATTTT. As protein: CASTELDWSSGNTIYF. The J gene is TRBJ1-3, the V gene TRBV7-9, with no clear D. Germline lookup yields CDR1 SEHNR and CDR2 FQNEAQ (reference sequence). The CDR3 has 16 amino acids. Trimming stripped 7 bases from V and 0 bases from J, with 16 bases between.

The chain combines TRBV5-1 with TRBJ2-3; TRBD2 matches at 11 bases. From germline, CDR1 is SGHRS and CDR2 YFSETQ. V lost 1 base, J lost 5 bases, and 6 bases stayed unmatched. The CDR3 is made up of 16 amino acids. CDR3 amino acids: CASSLLGLAGGDTQYF. DNA of the CDR3: TGCGCCAGCAGCTTGTTAGGGCTAGCGGGGGGAGATACGCAGTATTTT. The full variable domain, completed using reference TRBV5-1 and TRBJ2-3, is KAGVTQTPRYLIKTRGQQVTLSCSPISGHRSVSWYQQTPGQGLQFLFEYFSETQRNKGNFPGRFSGRQFSNSRSEMNVSTLELGDSALYLCASSLLGLAGGDTQYFGPGTRLTVL.